The rows below give T cell receptor beta chains drawn from one sample of a study of blood T cell repertoires in COVID-19. Some clones are missing from TCRdb's copy, which holds only in-frame ones; the method was immunoSEQ multiplex PCR. The sample yields about 170,000 clones, just under 85% seen once. Sequenced input: peripheral blood. These receptors originate from a woman older than 75 with COVID-19, enrolled during active disease. CDR3s include the opening cysteine and the closing phenylalanine or tryptophan. A D gene is named only where the DNA matches it firmly. Size is omitted from some rows. Given values are once, few, many or a class for expanded clones.

D: TRBD2
V: TRBV18
J: TRBJ2-5
size: NA
DNA: TGTGCCAGCTCACCACGACTAGCGGGGGGGCAAGAGACCCAGTACTTC
CDR3: CASSPRLAGGQETQYF

D: TRBD1
V: TRBV30
J: TRBJ2-2
size: NA
DNA: TGTGCCTGGTCAATGGGAACAGGGGGAGTTACCGGGGAGCTGTTTTTT
CDR3: CAWSMGTGGVTGELFF

D: TRBD2
V: TRBV18
J: TRBJ2-1
size: NA
DNA: TGTGCCAGCTCACCACTACTAGCGGTTAAAGACAATGAGCAGTTCTTC
CDR3: CASSPLLAVKDNEQFF

D: TRBD1
V: TRBV19
J: TRBJ2-3
size: NA
DNA: TGTGCCAGTAGTACCGGGACAGGTTATCCAGATACGCAGTATTTT
CDR3: CASSTGTGYPDTQYF

D: TRBD1
V: TRBV5-6
J: TRBJ2-2
size: NA
DNA: TGTGCCAGCAGCAGGACAGGGGGCAGCGGGGAGCTGTTTTTT
CDR3: CASSRTGGSGELFF

D: TRBD1
V: TRBV7-9
J: TRBJ1-5
size: few
DNA: TGTGCCAGCAGCCGGGGACAGGGGGTGAATCAGCCCCAGCATTTT
CDR3: CASSRGQGVNQPQHF

D: TRBD1
V: TRBV9
J: TRBJ1-6
size: once
DNA: TGTGCCAGCAGGGGGACAGGGGTTAATTCACCCCTCCACTTT
CDR3: CASRGTGVNSPLHF

D: TRBD1
V: TRBV7-9
J: TRBJ1-5
size: NA
DNA: TGTGCCAGCAGCTCGGGACAGGGCAATCAGCCCCAGCATTTT
CDR3: CASSSGQGNQPQHF

D: NA
V: TRBV18
J: TRBJ2-5
size: NA
DNA: TGTGCCAGCTCACCAGGCGAGACCCAGTACTTC
CDR3: CASSPGETQYF

D: NA
V: TRBV19
J: TRBJ2-3
size: NA
DNA: TGTGCCAGTAGTATAGGAGGGGGGGTCGCAGATACGCAGTATTTT
CDR3: CASSIGGGVADTQYF

D: NA
V: TRBV5-4
J: TRBJ2-7
size: NA
DNA: TGTGCCAGCAGCTTAGGTCCGGGGAACGAGCAGTACTTC
CDR3: CASSLGPGNEQYF

D: TRBD1
V: TRBV14
J: TRBJ2-3
size: NA
DNA: TGTGCCAGCAGCCAAGATCCTAACAGGGGGTTCACAGATACGCAGTATTTT
CDR3: CASSQDPNRGFTDTQYF

D: TRBD2
V: TRBV14
J: TRBJ2-3
size: NA
DNA: TGTGCCAGCAGCCAACGACTAGCGGGAGTTTCTGGCACAGATACGCAGTATTTT
CDR3: CASSQRLAGVSGTDTQYF

D: TRBD2
V: TRBV10-3
J: TRBJ2-1
size: NA
DNA: TGTGCCATCAGTGAGTCGGCTAGCGGGGGGCCGGGTGAGCAGTTCTTC
CDR3: CAISESASGGPGEQFF

D: TRBD2
V: TRBV3-1/TRBV3-2
J: TRBJ2-7
size: NA
DNA: TGTGCCAGCAGCGAAACTAGCGGGAGGTCCTACGAGCAGTACTTC
CDR3: CASSETSGRSYEQYF

D: TRBD1
V: TRBV7-8
J: TRBJ1-2
size: few
DNA: TGTGCCAGCAGCTCTGGGACAGGGAACTATGGCTACACCTTC
CDR3: CASSSGTGNYGYTF

D: TRBD2
V: TRBV5-1
J: TRBJ2-1
size: NA
DNA: TGCGCCAGCAGCTTGGCCCTTGGACTAGCGGCGAATGAGCAGTTCTTC
CDR3: CASSLALGLAANEQFF

D: TRBD2
V: TRBV4-3
J: TRBJ2-3
size: NA
DNA: TGCGCCAGCAGCCAGCCGGGACTAGCGGCGTTCACAGATACGCAGTATTTT
CDR3: CASSQPGLAAFTDTQYF

D: TRBD1
V: TRBV7-2
J: TRBJ1-1
size: NA
DNA: TGTGCCAGCAGTTTGGACAGGGTCGCTACTGAAGCTTTCTTT
CDR3: CASSLDRVATEAFF

D: NA
V: TRBV18
J: TRBJ2-3
size: NA
DNA: TGTGCCAGCTCACCCCTCCCTAGCACAGATACGCAGTATTTT
CDR3: CASSPLPSTDTQYF

D: NA
V: TRBV19
J: TRBJ1-2
size: NA
DNA: TGTGCCAGTAGTATAGCCGGCGCGCGGGGCTACACCTTC
CDR3: CASSIAGARGYTF

D: TRBD2
V: TRBV4-1
J: TRBJ2-1
size: NA
DNA: TGCGCCAGCAGTCAAGCTATCCGGGGGACTAGCGACTCCAATGAGCAGTTCTTC
CDR3: CASSQAIRGTSDSNEQFF

D: NA
V: TRBV2
J: TRBJ2-5
size: NA
DNA: TGTGCCAGCAGTGTCGGGGAGACCCAGTACTTC
CDR3: CASSVGETQYF

D: NA
V: TRBV12-3/TRBV12-4
J: TRBJ2-7
size: NA
DNA: TGTGCCAGCAGTCCGCGGGGCCACGAGCAGTACTTC
CDR3: CASSPRGHEQYF

D: NA
V: TRBV23-1
J: TRBJ2-3
size: NA
DNA: TGCGCCAGCAGTCACCCGGAGGGGGGGCGCCCAGATACGCAGTATTTT
CDR3: CASSHPEGGRPDTQYF

D: TRBD1
V: TRBV6-6
J: TRBJ1-2
size: NA
DNA: TGTGCCAGCAGCCCGGGACAGGGGTACTATGGCTACACCTTC
CDR3: CASSPGQGYYGYTF

D: TRBD2
V: TRBV29-1
J: TRBJ2-1
size: NA
DNA: TGCAGCGTGGACTACCTCGGCGGGGGACGCAATGAGCAGTTCTTC
CDR3: CSVDYLGGGRNEQFF

D: NA
V: TRBV30
J: TRBJ2-3
size: NA
DNA: TGTGCCTGGAGTGTACGGACTACAGATACGCAGTATTTT
CDR3: CAWSVRTTDTQYF

D: TRBD1
V: TRBV7-9
J: TRBJ2-4
size: once
DNA: TGTGCCAGCAGTCCCGGGACAGGGGGCATCATTCAGTACTTC
CDR3: CASSPGTGGIIQYF

D: TRBD2
V: TRBV7-9
J: TRBJ2-2
size: NA
DNA: TGTGCCAGCAGGCGGACTAGCGGGGGCAACACCGGGGAGCTGTTTTTT
CDR3: CASRRTSGGNTGELFF

D: NA
V: TRBV6-5
J: TRBJ1-1
size: NA
DNA: TGTGCCAGCACTAAGACAGTTTTGAACACTGAAGCTTTCTTT
CDR3: CASTKTVLNTEAFF

D: NA
V: TRBV18
J: TRBJ2-1
size: NA
DNA: TGTGCCAGCTCACCACGACAGTACAATGAGCAGTTCTTC
CDR3: CASSPRQYNEQFF

D: NA
V: TRBV19
J: TRBJ2-7
size: NA
DNA: TGTGCCAGTAGTCTTCAGGGAGGGGGCGAGCAGTACTTC
CDR3: CASSLQGGGEQYF

D: NA
V: TRBV12-5
J: TRBJ1-4
size: NA
DNA: TGTGCTAGTGGCCATAGGACAGCCGAAAAACTGTTTTTT
CDR3: CASGHRTAEKLFF

D: NA
V: TRBV5-8
J: TRBJ1-4
size: once
DNA: TGTGCCAGCAGCCCCGATCGGATCAGGGGTGAAAAACTGTTTTTT
CDR3: CASSPDRIRGEKLFF

D: TRBD2
V: TRBV29-1
J: TRBJ2-3
size: NA
DNA: TGCAGCGCCCGGCCTACAGCGGGGGATACGCAGTATTTT
CDR3: CSARPTAGDTQYF

D: NA
V: TRBV5-4
J: TRBJ2-1
size: once
DNA: TGTGCCAGCAGCTTGTATCCTAGCGTCAATGAGCAGTTCTTC
CDR3: CASSLYPSVNEQFF

D: NA
V: TRBV10-3
J: TRBJ2-7
size: NA
DNA: TGTGCCATCAGCACCCTAGCCTACGAGCAGTACTTC
CDR3: CAISTLAYEQYF

D: TRBD2
V: TRBV10-3
J: TRBJ2-1
size: NA
DNA: TGTGCCATCAGTGAGTCATTGGGACTAGCAGGCAATGAGCAGTTCTTC
CDR3: CAISESLGLAGNEQFF

D: NA
V: TRBV19
J: TRBJ1-5
size: NA
DNA: TGTGCCAGTAGTATAGGCCCCGGGGGGTACAATCAGCCCCAGCATTTT
CDR3: CASSIGPGGYNQPQHF

D: NA
V: TRBV9
J: TRBJ1-1
size: NA
DNA: TGTGCCAGCAGCGTAGAAACGCGGGTGACTGAAGCTTTCTTT
CDR3: CASSVETRVTEAFF

D: NA
V: TRBV18
J: TRBJ2-2
size: once
DNA: TGTGCCAGCTCACCAAGCCCGTCGGGAACCGGGGAGCTGTTTTTT
CDR3: CASSPSPSGTGELFF

D: NA
V: TRBV24-1
J: TRBJ1-3
size: NA
DNA: TGTGCCACCAGTGATGGAGGAGGGCGAAAATCTGGAAACACCATATATTTT
CDR3: CATSDGGGRKSGNTIYF

D: TRBD1
V: TRBV9
J: TRBJ2-7
size: NA
DNA: TGTGCCAGCAGCCCACGGACAGGTAGCTCCTACGAGCAGTACTTC
CDR3: CASSPRTGSSYEQYF

D: NA
V: TRBV5-1
J: TRBJ2-6
size: NA
DNA: TGCGCCAGCAGCTTGGCCGGGTACTCTGGGGCCAACGTCCTGACTTTC
CDR3: CASSLAGYSGANVLTF

D: NA
V: TRBV11-2
J: TRBJ1-3
size: NA
DNA: TGTGCCAGCAGCCCAAGACAGCGACGCTCTGGAAACACCATATATTTT
CDR3: CASSPRQRRSGNTIYF

D: TRBD2
V: TRBV13
J: TRBJ2-1
size: NA
DNA: TGTGCCAGCAGCCAGCGGGAGGGGGCCTACAATGAGCAGTTCTTC
CDR3: CASSQREGAYNEQFF

D: NA
V: TRBV27
J: TRBJ2-3
size: NA
DNA: TGTGCCAGCAAGGGGCCAGCGTGGGCAGATACGCAGTATTTT
CDR3: CASKGPAWADTQYF

D: TRBD2
V: TRBV7-2
J: TRBJ2-7
size: NA
DNA: TGTGCCAGCAGCCCCCGGCGCAGCGGGGCCCACGAGCAGTACTTC
CDR3: CASSPRRSGAHEQYF

D: NA
V: TRBV12-3/TRBV12-4
J: TRBJ1-1
size: NA
DNA: TGTGCCAGCAGTCCCCAACAGGTGGGTGAAGCTTTCTTT
CDR3: CASSPQQVGEAFF

D: NA
V: TRBV30
J: TRBJ2-7
size: NA
DNA: TGTGCCTGGAGTGTGGGCCCTTATAAGTACTTC
CDR3: CAWSVGPYKYF

D: NA
V: TRBV7-2
J: TRBJ2-7
size: NA
DNA: TGTGCCAGCAGCTTATTGGGGGCTAGTTCCTACGAGCAGTACTTC
CDR3: CASSLLGASSYEQYF

D: NA
V: TRBV11-3
J: TRBJ2-2
size: once
DNA: TGTGCCAGCAGCCACGGGGGTAACACCGGGGAGCTGTTTTTT
CDR3: CASSHGGNTGELFF